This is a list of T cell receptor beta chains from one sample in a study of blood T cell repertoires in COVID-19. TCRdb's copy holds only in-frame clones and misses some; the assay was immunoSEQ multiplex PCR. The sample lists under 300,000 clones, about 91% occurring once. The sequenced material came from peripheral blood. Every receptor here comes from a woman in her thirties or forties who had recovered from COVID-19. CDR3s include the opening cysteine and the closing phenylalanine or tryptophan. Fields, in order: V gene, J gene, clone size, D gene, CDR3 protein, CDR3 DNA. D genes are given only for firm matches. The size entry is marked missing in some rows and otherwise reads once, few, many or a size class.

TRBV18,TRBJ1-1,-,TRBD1,CASSPTGGNAEAFF,TGTGCCAGCTCTCCGACAGGGGGCAACGCTGAAGCTTTCTTT
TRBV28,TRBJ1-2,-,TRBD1,CASSSGQGYGYTF,TGTGCCAGCAGTTCGGGACAGGGCTATGGCTACACCTTC
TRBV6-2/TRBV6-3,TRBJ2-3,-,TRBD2,CASSYGTSGDTDTQYF,TGTGCCAGCAGTTACGGGACTAGCGGGGACACAGATACGCAGTATTTT
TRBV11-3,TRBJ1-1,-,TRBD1,CATGTGLDTEAFF,TGTGCCACCGGGACAGGGTTGGACACTGAAGCTTTCTTT
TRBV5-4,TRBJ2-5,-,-,CASSQDSFGTQYF,TGTGCCAGCAGCCAGGACAGCTTTGGGACCCAGTACTTC
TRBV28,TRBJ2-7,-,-,CASSLQQTYEQYF,TGTGCCAGCAGTTTACAACAGACCTACGAGCAGTACTTC
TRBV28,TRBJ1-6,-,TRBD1,CASSTNRDSYNSPLHF,TGTGCCAGCAGTACCAATCGGGACAGCTATAATTCACCCCTCCACTTT
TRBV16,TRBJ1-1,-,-,CASSQAQETGEAFF,TGTGCCAGCAGCCAAGCCCAAGAGACAGGTGAAGCTTTCTTT
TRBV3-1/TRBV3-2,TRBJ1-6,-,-,CASSQDPGFNSPLHF,TGTGCCAGCAGCCAAGATCCCGGGTTCAATTCACCCCTCCACTTT
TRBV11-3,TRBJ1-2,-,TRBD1,CASSLAGQAFF,TGTGCCAGCAGCTTAGCGGGACAGGCGTTCTTC
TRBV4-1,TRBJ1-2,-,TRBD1,CASSRPGTGGPYTF,TGCGCCAGCAGCCGCCCAGGGACAGGCGGTCCCTACACCTTC
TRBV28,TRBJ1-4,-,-,CASSSPQGTSSGLFF,TGTGCCAGCAGTTCTCCCCAAGGGACTTCCTCGGGGCTGTTTTTT
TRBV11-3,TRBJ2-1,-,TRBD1,CASSLVGTGLNEQFF,TGTGCCAGCAGCTTAGTAGGGACAGGGTTAAATGAGCAGTTCTTC
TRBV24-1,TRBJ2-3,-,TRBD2,CATSDFTGGGDTQYF,TGTGCCACCAGTGATTTTACGGGAGGAGGAGATACGCAGTATTTT
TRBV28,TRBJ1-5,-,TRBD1,CASTLWQGADSIF,TGTGCCAGCACCCTCTGGCAGGGGGCGGATTCGATTTTT
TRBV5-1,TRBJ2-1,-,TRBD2,CASSQAGSGVNEQFF,TGCGCCAGCAGCCAAGCGGGATCAGGCGTTAATGAGCAGTTCTTC
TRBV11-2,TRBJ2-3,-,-,CASSRQGPDTQYF,TGTGCCAGCAGCCGGCAGGGGCCAGATACGCAGTATTTT
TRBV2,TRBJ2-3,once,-,CASSIFTDTQYF,TGTGCCAGCAGTATATTCACAGATACGCAGTATTTT
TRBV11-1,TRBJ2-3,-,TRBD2,CASSLTSGGTDTQYF,TGTGCCAGCAGCTTGACTAGCGGGGGCACAGATACGCAGTATTTT
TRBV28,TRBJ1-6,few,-,CASSLLPQNSPLHF,TGTGCCAGCAGTTTATTACCCCAGAATTCACCCCTCCACTTT
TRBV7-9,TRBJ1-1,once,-,CASSGSGYTEAFF,TGTGCCAGCAGCGGATCAGGGTACACTGAAGCTTTCTTT
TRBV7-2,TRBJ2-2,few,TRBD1,CASSLGTGVNTGELFF,TGTGCCAGCAGCTTAGGGACAGGGGTGAACACCGGGGAGCTGTTTTTT
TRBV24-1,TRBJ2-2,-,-,CATSERTTRGELFF,TGTGCCACCAGTGAGAGGACTACCCGGGGGGAGCTGTTTTTT
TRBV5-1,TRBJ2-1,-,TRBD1,CASSSTDRERQFF,TGCGCCAGCAGCTCAACCGACAGGGAACGGCAGTTCTTC
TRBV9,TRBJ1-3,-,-,CASSARWGLGNTIYF,TGTGCCAGCAGCGCCCGGTGGGGGCTTGGAAACACCATATATTTT
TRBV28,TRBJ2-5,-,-,CASRRTAQETQYF,TGTGCCAGCAGAAGGACAGCCCAAGAGACCCAGTACTTC
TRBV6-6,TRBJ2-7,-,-,CASSKRTPSSYEQYF,TGTGCCAGCAGTAAAAGGACTCCAAGCTCCTACGAGCAGTACTTC
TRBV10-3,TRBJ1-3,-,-,CAISELVSSGNTIYF,TGTGCCATCAGTGAATTAGTGAGCTCTGGAAACACCATATATTTT
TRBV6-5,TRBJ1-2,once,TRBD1,CASLPPGGDYGYTF,TGTGCCAGCCTCCCCCCAGGGGGCGACTATGGCTACACCTTC